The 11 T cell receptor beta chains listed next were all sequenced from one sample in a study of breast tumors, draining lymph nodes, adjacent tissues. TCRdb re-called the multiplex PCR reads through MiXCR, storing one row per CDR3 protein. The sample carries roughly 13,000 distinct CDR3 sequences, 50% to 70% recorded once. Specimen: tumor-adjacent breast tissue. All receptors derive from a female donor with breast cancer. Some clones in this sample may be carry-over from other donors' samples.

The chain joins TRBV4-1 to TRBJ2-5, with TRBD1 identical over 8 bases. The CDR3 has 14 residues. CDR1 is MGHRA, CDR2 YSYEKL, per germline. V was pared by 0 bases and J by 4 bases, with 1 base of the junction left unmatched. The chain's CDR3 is CASSQDRGRETQYF. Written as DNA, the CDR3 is TGCGCCAGCAGCCAAGACAGGGGGCGAGAGACCCAGTACTTC.

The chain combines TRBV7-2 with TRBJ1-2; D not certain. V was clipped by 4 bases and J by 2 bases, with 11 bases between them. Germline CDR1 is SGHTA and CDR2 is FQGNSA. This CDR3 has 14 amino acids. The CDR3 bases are TGTGCCAGCAGCTCCCCGACCGGGAACTATGGCTACACCTTC. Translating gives CASSSPTGNYGYTF.

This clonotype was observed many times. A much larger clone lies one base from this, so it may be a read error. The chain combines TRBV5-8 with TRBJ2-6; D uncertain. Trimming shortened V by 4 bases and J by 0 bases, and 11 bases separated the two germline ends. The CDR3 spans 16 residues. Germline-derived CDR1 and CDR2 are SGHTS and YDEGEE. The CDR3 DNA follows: TGTGCCAGCAGCCTCAAAAAAACCTCTGGGGCCAACGTCCTGACTTTC. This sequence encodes CASSLKKTSGANVLTF.

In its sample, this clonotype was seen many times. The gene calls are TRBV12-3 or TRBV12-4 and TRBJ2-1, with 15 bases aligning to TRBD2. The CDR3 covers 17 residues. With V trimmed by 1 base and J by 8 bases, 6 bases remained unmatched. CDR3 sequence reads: CASSLGTSGREGDEQFF. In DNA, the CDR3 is TGTGCCAGCAGTTTAGGGACTAGCGGGAGGGAGGGAGATGAGCAGTTCTTC.

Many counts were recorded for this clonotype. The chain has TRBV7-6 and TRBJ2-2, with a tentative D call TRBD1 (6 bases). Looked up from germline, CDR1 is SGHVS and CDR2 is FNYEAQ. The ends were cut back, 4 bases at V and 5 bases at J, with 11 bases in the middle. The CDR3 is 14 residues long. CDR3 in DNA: TGTGCCAGCAGCTGGGACATCCTTACCGGGGAGCTGTTTTTT. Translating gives CASSWDILTGELFF.

The DNA for the CDR3 is TGTGCCAGTAGGCCAGCGGGAGTGAGGACCTACGAGCAGTACTTC. This codes for CASRPAGVRTYEQYF. V is TRBV19 and J is TRBJ2-7; 8 bases align to TRBD2. With V trimmed by 6 bases and J by 2 bases, 9 bases remained unmatched. Germline CDR1 and CDR2: LNHDA and SQIVND (reference sequence). This CDR3 has 15 residues.

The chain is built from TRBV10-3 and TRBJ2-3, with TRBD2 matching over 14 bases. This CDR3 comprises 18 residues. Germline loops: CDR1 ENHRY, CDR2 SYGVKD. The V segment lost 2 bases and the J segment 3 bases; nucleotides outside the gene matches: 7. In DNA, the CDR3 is TGTGCCATCAGTGAGACGGGACTAGCGGGAGATGGGACAGATACGCAGTATTTT. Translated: CAISETGLAGDGTDTQYF.

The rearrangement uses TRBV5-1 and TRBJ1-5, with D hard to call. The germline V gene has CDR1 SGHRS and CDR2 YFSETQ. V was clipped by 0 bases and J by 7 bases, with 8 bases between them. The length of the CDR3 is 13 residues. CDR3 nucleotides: TGCGCCAGCAGCTTGGGTGACGAACAGCCCCAGCATTTT. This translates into CASSLGDEQPQHF.

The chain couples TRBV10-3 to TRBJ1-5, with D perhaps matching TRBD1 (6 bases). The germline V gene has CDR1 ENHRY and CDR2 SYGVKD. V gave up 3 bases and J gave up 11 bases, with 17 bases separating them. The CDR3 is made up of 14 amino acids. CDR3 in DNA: TGTGCCATCAGTGATATAGGGGGAGCTGTGTCCCAGCATTTT. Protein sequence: CAISDIGGAVSQHF.

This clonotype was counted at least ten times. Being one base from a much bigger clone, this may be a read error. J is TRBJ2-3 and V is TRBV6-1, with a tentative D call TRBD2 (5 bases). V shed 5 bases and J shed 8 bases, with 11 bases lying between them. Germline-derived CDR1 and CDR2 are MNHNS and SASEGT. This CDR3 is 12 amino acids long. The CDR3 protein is CASSHEGLTQYF. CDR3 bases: TGTGCCAGCAGTCATGAGGGTCTTACGCAGTATTTT.

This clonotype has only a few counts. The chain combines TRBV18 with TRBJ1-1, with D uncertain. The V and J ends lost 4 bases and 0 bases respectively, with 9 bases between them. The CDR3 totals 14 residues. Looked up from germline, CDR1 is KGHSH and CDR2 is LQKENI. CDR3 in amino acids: CASSLAQMNTEAFF. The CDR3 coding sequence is TGTGCCAGCTCACTGGCACAGATGAACACTGAAGCTTTCTTT.